The 32 T cell receptor beta chains in this list originate from one sample, sequenced in a study of CD8 T cells in Susac syndrome. The RNA input was about 0.45 to 1 ug, and it was reverse transcribed with random hexamers. TCRdb reanalysed the immunoSEQ multiplex PCR reads using MiXCR and keeps one entry per CDR3 protein. In the table there are 400,000 or so distinct CDR3 sequences, more than 70% of which are singletons. The sequenced sample was CD8+ T cells from PBMCs. The origin of the receptors is a human donor with multiple sclerosis.

This chain links TRBV5-4 with TRBJ1-1, with 7 bases identical to TRBD1. V shed 2 bases and J 10 bases; nucleotides not matched to a gene: 8. CDR3 length: 13 residues. CDR1 and CDR2 (germline): SGHNT, YYREEE (reference sequence). The CDR3 DNA follows: TGTGCCAGCAGCTTCCAGGGGGGTATGGGAGCTTTCTTT. It codes for CASSFQGGMGAFF.

The gene calls are TRBV19 and TRBJ2-7; a weak D match, TRBD1 (5 bases). CDR1 and CDR2 from the germline V gene are LNHDA and SQIVND (reference sequence). V was pared by 1 base and J by 5 bases, with 15 bases between. The length of the CDR3 is 15 residues. In nucleotides, the CDR3 is TGTGCCAGTAGTATAGGGGCAGGGCCTAGACACGAGCAGTACTTC. This encodes CASSIGAGPRHEQYF.

The V call is TRBV29-1, the J call TRBJ2-1, with D hard to call. Germline V lookup: CDR1 SQVTM, CDR2 ANQGSEA. V lost 3 bases and J 8 bases, leaving 14 bases between the germline ends. The CDR3 has 13 amino acids. The CDR3 reads CSVDDESGDEQFF. The CDR3 DNA reads TGCAGCGTTGACGACGAAAGTGGGGATGAGCAGTTCTTC.

The rearrangement uses TRBV2 and TRBJ2-7, with D possibly being TRBD1 or TRBD2 (5 bases each). Germline assignment: CDR1 SNHLY and CDR2 FYNNEI. There are 15 residues in the CDR3. V was shortened by 3 bases and J by 2 bases, with 14 bases between the two germline ends. CDR3 sequence (DNA): TGTGCCAGCAGTGAGGGGCCTGGGGGAGCCTACGAGCAGTACTTC. It codes for CASSEGPGGAYEQYF.

This chain links TRBV3-1 with TRBJ2-5, with D unresolved. The CDR3 covers 12 residues. Germline V lookup: CDR1 LGHDT, CDR2 YNNKEL (reference sequence). Trimming stripped 8 bases from V and 2 bases from J, with 9 bases between. In nucleotides, the CDR3 is TGTGCCAGCGAGTCCATGCAAGAGACCCAGTACTTC. Amino acids: CASESMQETQYF.

This clonotype was detected once. The genes are TRBV7-9 and TRBJ1-1; D is uncertain. Germline V gene data show CDR1 as SEHNR and CDR2 as FQNEAQ (reference sequence). Trimming left V 6 bases short and J 1 base short, with 6 bases between. CDR3 length: 12 residues. DNA of the CDR3: TGTGCCAGCAGAGAGGCGAACACTGAAGCTTTCTTT. Residues: CASREANTEAFF.

The V and J genes are TRBV12-3 or TRBV12-4 and TRBJ1-1; D unresolved. CDR3 length equals 14 residues. V lost 5 bases and J 3 bases, leaving 13 bases between the germline ends. This CDR3 reads CASSPIRDHTEAFF. In DNA, the CDR3 is TGTGCCAGCAGTCCCATAAGGGATCACACTGAAGCTTTCTTT.

V usage is TRBV18 and J usage is TRBJ2-7; TRBD1 matches at 9 bases. CDR3 size: 16 residues. CDR1 KGHSH and CDR2 LQKENI come from the germline V gene. V lost 2 bases, J lost 0 bases, and 5 bases stayed unmatched. The CDR3: CASSPERQGGSYEQYF. CDR3 sequence (DNA): TGTGCCAGCTCACCAGAGAGACAGGGGGGCTCCTACGAGCAGTACTTC.

CDR3 region: CASSWDYGEQYF. CDR3 coding DNA: TGCGCCAGCAGCTGGGACTATGGGGAGCAGTACTTC. The chain recombines TRBV5-1 with TRBJ2-7; TRBD2 aligns across 7 bases. CDR3 length equals 12 residues. Germline V gene lookup returns CDR1 SGHRS and CDR2 YFSETQ. With V trimmed by 3 bases and J by 7 bases, 4 bases remained unmatched.

The CDR3 DNA reads TGTGCCAGCAGTGAAGCGTCGGAGACTAGCGGCTACGCCTCCTACGAGCAGTACTTC. Translated, it gives CASSEASETSGYASYEQYF. The rearrangement uses TRBV2 and TRBJ2-7; 9 bases line up with TRBD2. Germline CDR1 reads SNHLY; CDR2 reads FYNNEI. V was pared by 0 bases and J by 0 bases, with 12 bases of the junction left unmatched. This CDR3 is built from 19 residues.

The gene calls are TRBV4-1 and TRBJ2-4; TRBD1 agrees at 10 bases. With 4 bases clipped from V and 5 bases from J, the junction kept 11 bases outside the gene matches. This CDR3 comprises 17 residues. CDR1 is MGHRA, CDR2 YSYEKL, per germline. CDR3 region: CASSRLIGTGVENIQYF. As DNA, the CDR3 is TGCGCCAGCAGCCGCCTCATCGGGACAGGGGTGGAAAACATTCAGTACTTC.

This chain connects TRBV4-1 to TRBJ1-4; D might be TRBD1 (6 bases). The CDR3 spans 16 residues. V lost 4 bases and J 2 bases, leaving 14 bases between the germline ends. Germline V gene data show CDR1 as MGHRA and CDR2 as YSYEKL. The CDR3 region is CASSPGEGVTNEKLFF. CDR3 sequence (DNA): TGCGCCAGCAGCCCGGGGGAGGGGGTGACTAATGAAAAACTGTTTTTT.

The chain combines TRBV3-1 with TRBJ2-7; D is unresolved. From germline, CDR1 is LGHDT and CDR2 YNNKEL (reference sequence). V lost 1 base, J lost 5 bases, and 9 bases lay in between. This CDR3 has 13 amino acids. The CDR3: CASSQGRRHEQYF. For the CDR3, the DNA is TGTGCCAGCAGCCAAGGGAGACGTCACGAGCAGTACTTC.

CDR3 sequence (DNA): TGCAGTGCTGCCGGGACTCTTCCCTACGAGCAGTACTTC. As protein: CSAAGTLPYEQYF. The V gene is TRBV20-1, the J gene TRBJ2-7; a weak D match, TRBD2 (6 bases). V dropped 5 bases and J dropped 2 bases, with 13 bases sitting between them. CDR3 length: 13 amino acids. Per the germline V gene, CDR1 is DFQATT and CDR2 is SNEGSKA (reference sequence).

This clonotype was seen only a few times. The J gene is TRBJ2-2, the V gene TRBV6-1; TRBD2 matches at 7 bases. The V gene's germline CDR1 is MNHNS and CDR2 SASEGT. This CDR3 has 12 residues. The V and J ends lost 8 bases and 8 bases, in that order; junction bases with no gene match: 5. As DNA, the CDR3 is TGTGCCAGCTCGGCGGGAGTAGGGGAGCTGTTTTTT. Translation: CASSAGVGELFF.

In this sample, this clonotype turned up a few times. The CDR3 spells CASSYSFPGGLDTQYF. The CDR3 DNA reads TGTGCCAGCAGTTACTCGTTCCCAGGGGGCCTAGATACGCAGTATTTT. The rearrangement links TRBV6-5 to TRBJ2-3; TRBD1 agrees at 8 bases. Per germline, CDR1 MNHEY and CDR2 SVGAGI. The CDR3 is 16 amino acids. V dropped 0 bases and J dropped 5; count of bases not matched to a gene: 7.

The chain joins TRBV12-3 or TRBV12-4 to TRBJ2-2; TRBD2 matches 7 bases. This CDR3 region has 15 residues. The V gene end was trimmed by 8 bases and the J gene end by 4 bases; junction bases not matched to a gene: 10. CDR3 sequence reads: CASGGDGIFTGELFF. Written as DNA, the CDR3 is TGTGCCAGCGGGGGGGATGGAATTTTCACCGGGGAGCTGTTTTTT.

V and J are TRBV6-5 and TRBJ2-1; a possible D gene is TRBD1 (6 bases). Germline values: CDR1 MNHEY, CDR2 SVGAGI. Trimming took 0 bases from V and 4 from J, leaving 7 bases between them. The CDR3 is 14 amino acids. CDR3 sequence (DNA): TGTGCCAGCAGTTACTCGAGGGGGTACAATGAGCAGTTCTTC. It translates to CASSYSRGYNEQFF.

This chain uses TRBV27 with TRBJ2-1; TRBD1 might be the D (5 bases). The V gene's germline CDR1 is MNHEY and CDR2 SMNVEV (reference sequence). V was shortened by 3 bases and J by 4 bases, with 13 bases between the two germline ends. The CDR3 has 15 residues. The CDR3 sequence is CASSFRQMNYNEQFF. The CDR3 region has the DNA TGTGCCAGCAGTTTTCGACAGATGAATTACAATGAGCAGTTCTTC.

V gene TRBV6-1 combines with J gene TRBJ2-2; D remains ambiguous. Trimming removed 2 bases from V and 3 bases from J, with 25 bases in between. Germline values: CDR1 MNHNS, CDR2 SASEGT. The CDR3 contains 20 residues. CDR3 residues: CASSEPSRWWLGLYTGELFF. The CDR3 nucleotides are TGTGCCAGCAGTGAACCTTCGCGGTGGTGGTTAGGGTTGTACACCGGGGAGCTGTTTTTT.

The chain recombines TRBV21-1 with TRBJ1-1; the listed D gene, TRBD1, was not tested against the DNA. TRBV21-1 is flagged as a pseudogene. CDR3 size: 18 residues. This CDR3 is CASSTPSGYPAAGSRAFF. In DNA form, the CDR3 reads TGTGCCAGCAGCACCCCCTCCGGATACCCAGCGGCTGGTTCTCGAGCTTTCTTT.

The chain employs TRBV7-2 and TRBJ1-2; 8 positions match TRBD1. The CDR3 runs to 16 residues. Germline CDR1 is SGHTA and CDR2 is FQGNSA. V shed 4 bases, J shed 8 bases, and the junction held 15 bases outside the gene matches. CDR3 coding DNA: TGTGCCAGCAGCTGGAACCCGGGGCAGGGGGCGGAGGGCTACACCTTC. Its translation: CASSWNPGQGAEGYTF.

The chain recombines TRBV30 with TRBJ2-4; D unclear. The ends were cut back, 1 base at V and 0 bases at J, with 4 bases in the middle. CDR3 length: 13 amino acids. Germline assignment: CDR1 GTSNPN and CDR2 SVGIG (reference sequence). Here the CDR3 DNA reads TGTGCCTGGAGTGAGATAGCCAAAAACATTCAGTACTTC. This translates into CAWSEIAKNIQYF.

In this sample, this clonotype turned up once. The chain recombines TRBV2 with TRBJ2-4, with TRBD1 matching 8 bases. Germline V gene lookup returns CDR1 SNHLY and CDR2 FYNNEI. Unmatched junction bases numbered 4, after V lost 10 bases and J lost 2 bases. The CDR3 covers 13 residues. This CDR3 reads CATRGLTKNIQYF. CDR3 DNA sequence: TGTGCCACCAGGGGGCTCACCAAAAACATTCAGTACTTC.

As for this clonotype: Germline and junction disagree at one end, which may indicate a read error. The CDR3 sequence is CASSPGLPYEQYF. CDR3 nucleotides: TGTGCCAGCAGTCCGGGACTCCCCTACGAGCAGTACTTC. The chain has TRBV4-1 and TRBJ2-7; maybe TRBD2 (6 bases). CDR1 is MGHRA and CDR2 is YSYEKL in the germline V gene. The CDR3 length is 13 residues.

V usage is TRBV12-3 or TRBV12-4 and J usage is TRBJ1-2; possibly TRBD1 for D (6 bases). CDR3 length: 15 amino acids. Trimming pared 3 bases from V and 4 bases from J, leaving 15 bases between. CDR3 DNA: TGTGCCAGCAGTTTCGTCATATCGGGGGCCTATGGCTACACCTTC. Translation: CASSFVISGAYGYTF.

The rearrangement links TRBV5-6 to TRBJ2-7; no clear D. V lost 1 base, J lost 2 bases, and 10 bases lay in between. The CDR3 has 14 residues. Germline CDR1 reads SGHDT; CDR2 reads YYEEEE. The CDR3 loop is CASSLSVIPYEQYF. The CDR3 bases are TGTGCCAGCAGCTTGTCGGTTATACCCTACGAGCAGTACTTC. Together with reference TRBV5-6 and TRBJ2-7, the CDR3 gives the full variable domain: DAGVTQSPTHLIKTRGQQVTLRCSPKSGHDTVSWYQQALGQGPQFIFQYYEEEERQRGNFPDRFSGHQFPNYSSELNVNALLLGDSALYLCASSLSVIPYEQYFGPGTRLTVT.

The chain employs TRBV29-1 and TRBJ2-1; 11 bases are shared with TRBD1. The germline CDR1 and CDR2 sequences are SQVTM and ANQGSEA. The J segment lost 5 bases and the V segment lost 0 bases, leaving 18 bases of the junction unmatched. The CDR3 is made up of 20 amino acids. The CDR3 spells CSVEDVWGQGDERQNNEQFF. The CDR3 coding sequence is TGCAGCGTTGAAGACGTGTGGGGACAGGGGGACGAGAGACAGAACAATGAGCAGTTCTTC.

J is TRBJ1-2 and V is TRBV27, with 7 bases identical to TRBD1. V gave up 3 bases and J gave up 2 bases; unmatched junction bases: 12. The CDR3 runs to 17 residues. Germline CDR1 MNHEY, CDR2 SMNVEV (reference sequence). DNA for the CDR3: TGTGCCAGCAGTTTCACAGGGGAGAGGGCGGGGAACTATGGCTACACCTTC. Protein sequence: CASSFTGERAGNYGYTF.

This chain connects TRBV12-3 or TRBV12-4 to TRBJ2-7, with 7 bases aligning to TRBD2. V gave up 2 bases and J gave up 2 bases; unmatched junction bases: 3. This CDR3 region has 14 residues. This CDR3 reads CASSLFAGAYEQYF. In DNA form, the CDR3 reads TGTGCCAGCAGTTTATTTGCGGGAGCCTACGAGCAGTACTTC.

The chain is built from TRBV6-1 and TRBJ2-2; possibly TRBD1 for D (6 bases). The CDR3 has 16 amino acids. Germline CDR1 is MNHNS and CDR2 is SASEGT. V gave up 3 bases and J gave up 2 bases, with 13 bases separating them. CDR3 amino acids: CASSDNRVYNTGELFF. CDR3 sequence (DNA): TGTGCCAGCAGTGACAACAGGGTGTACAACACCGGGGAGCTGTTTTTT.

The rearrangement joins TRBV4-1 to TRBJ2-7; D ambiguous. The CDR3 runs to 15 residues. The germline gives CDR1 MGHRA, CDR2 YSYEKL. Trimming cost V 1 base and J 4 bases, with 14 bases left between them. The CDR3 reads CASSQGTQYLYEQYF. CDR3 sequence (DNA): TGCGCCAGCAGCCAAGGGACCCAGTATCTTTACGAGCAGTACTTC.